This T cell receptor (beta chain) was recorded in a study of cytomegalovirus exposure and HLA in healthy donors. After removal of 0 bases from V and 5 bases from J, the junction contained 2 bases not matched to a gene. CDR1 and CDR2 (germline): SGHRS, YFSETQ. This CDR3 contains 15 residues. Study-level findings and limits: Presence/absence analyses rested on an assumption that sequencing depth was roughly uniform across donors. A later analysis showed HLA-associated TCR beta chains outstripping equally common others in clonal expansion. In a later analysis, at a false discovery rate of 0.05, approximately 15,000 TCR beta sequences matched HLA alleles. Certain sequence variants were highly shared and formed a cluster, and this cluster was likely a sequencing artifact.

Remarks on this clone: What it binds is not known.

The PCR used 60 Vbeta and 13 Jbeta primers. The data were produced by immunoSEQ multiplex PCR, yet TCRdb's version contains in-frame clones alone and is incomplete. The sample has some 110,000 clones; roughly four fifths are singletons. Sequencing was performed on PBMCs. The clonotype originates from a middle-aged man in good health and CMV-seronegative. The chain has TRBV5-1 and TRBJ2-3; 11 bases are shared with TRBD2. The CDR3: CASSLGSGGGDTQYF. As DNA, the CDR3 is TGCGCCAGCAGCTTGGGTAGCGGGGGGGGAGATACGCAGTATTTT.